This entry lists 21 T cell receptor beta chains sequenced from one sample in a study of T cell responses to AZD1222 COVID-19 vaccine. Method: immunoSEQ multiplex PCR; TCRdb's copy keeps in-frame clones and lacks some. The sample consists of 100,000 or so clones, 85% to 90% of them appearing once. The sample consisted of peripheral blood, taken on day 0 of AZD1222 vaccination. These receptors were obtained from an adult in good health.

This clone was observed a handful of times. The genes are TRBV6-6 and TRBJ2-1, with a weak D call TRBD2 (6 bases). Germline lookup yields CDR1 MNHNY and CDR2 SVGAGI (reference sequence). With 7 bases removed from V and 4 bases from J, the gap between germline ends came to 11 bases. This CDR3 spans 13 amino acids. The CDR3 sequence is CASTPGLYNEQFF. The CDR3 region has the DNA TGTGCCAGCACCCCGGGACTTTACAATGAGCAGTTCTTC.

This clone came up once. The V call is TRBV30, the J call TRBJ2-7; D unresolved. The CDR3 is 14 amino acids. The germline V gene has CDR1 GTSNPN and CDR2 SVGIG (reference sequence). Trimming shortened V by 0 bases and J by 2 bases, and 11 bases separated the two germline ends. The CDR3 sequence is CAWSVDLIAYEQYF. As DNA, the CDR3 is TGTGCCTGGAGTGTAGACCTAATTGCCTACGAGCAGTACTTC. Full variable domain (missing parts from reference TRBV30 and TRBJ2-7): SQTIHQWPATLVQPVGSPLSLECTVEGTSNPNLYWYRQAAGRGLQLLFYSVGIGQISSEVPQNLSASRPQDRQFILSSKKLLLSDSGFYLCAWSVDLIAYEQYFGPGTRLTVT.

The genes are TRBV10-3 and TRBJ2-3; TRBD2 aligns across 10 bases. With V trimmed by 0 bases and J by 2 bases, 5 bases remained unmatched. CDR1 ENHRY and CDR2 SYGVKD come from the germline V gene. CDR3 length equals 17 residues. As DNA, the CDR3 is TGTGCCATCAGTGAGTCAAAGCTAGCGGGAGTCACAGATACGCAGTATTTT. Protein: CAISESKLAGVTDTQYF.

The chain combines TRBV11-2 with TRBJ2-3; TRBD2 is a possible D gene (5 bases). V was trimmed by 4 bases and J by 8 bases, leaving 16 bases between them. There are 14 residues in the CDR3. Germline V gene sequence: CDR1 SGHAT, CDR2 FQNNGV. The CDR3 DNA reads as TGTGCCAGCAGCTCCCCGGAACTAGGTGGTACGCAGTATTTT. This gives the protein CASSSPELGGTQYF.

The rearrangement joins TRBV4-1 to TRBJ2-5, with TRBD1 as a possible D gene (6 bases). With 4 bases removed from V and 4 bases from J, the gap between germline ends came to 22 bases. Germline CDR1 reads MGHRA; CDR2 reads YSYEKL. The CDR3 consists of 17 residues. The chain's CDR3 is CASSPGRVGADLETQYF. DNA for the CDR3: TGCGCCAGCAGCCCAGGAAGGGTGGGGGCTGATCTAGAGACCCAGTACTTC.

This chain connects TRBV21-1 to TRBJ2-5; TRBD2, the table's D call, was not compared with the DNA. TRBV21-1 is designated a pseudogene. The CDR3 has 15 amino acids. The CDR3 sequence: CASIAGEVSGETQYF. The CDR3 nucleotides read TGTGCCTCAATAGCGGGAGAGGTTTCGGGGGAGACCCAGTACTTC.

This chain joins TRBV9 and TRBJ2-2; D is ambiguous. Trimming removed 3 bases from V and 9 bases from J, with 18 bases in between. Per the germline V gene, CDR1 is SGDLS and CDR2 is YYNGEE. CDR3 size: 15 residues. The CDR3 loop reads CASSADTSVDRELFF. The DNA for the CDR3 is TGTGCCAGCAGCGCGGATACCTCGGTTGATAGGGAGCTGTTTTTT.

This clone was recorded once. The gene calls are TRBV28 and TRBJ2-7, with TRBD2 as a possible D gene (5 bases). The CDR3 is 14 amino acids. V shed 3 bases and J shed 4 bases, with 13 bases lying between them. The germline gives CDR1 MDHEN, CDR2 SYDVKM. In nucleotides, the CDR3 is TGTGCCAGCAGTTTCGCCTCAGCGGTTTACGAGCAGTACTTC. Protein product: CASSFASAVYEQYF.

The CDR3, as DNA: TGTGCCAGTAGCGGCTTTGCGGGAGCAGCGGAAGAGACCCAGTACTTC. Translated: CASSGFAGAAEETQYF. The chain links TRBV19 to TRBJ2-5; the match to TRBD2 covers 7 bases. CDR1 and CDR2 from the germline V gene are LNHDA and SQIVND (reference sequence). The CDR3 is made up of 16 amino acids. J was trimmed by 3 bases and V by 6 bases; bases with no gene match: 13.

This clone was seen once. The chain carries TRBV27 and TRBJ2-3, with D possibly TRBD1 on 7 matching bases. The CDR3 contains 18 residues. Germline assignment: CDR1 MNHEY and CDR2 SMNVEV (reference sequence). Deletions cut 4 bases from V and 6 bases from J, with 26 bases between. The CDR3 bases are TGTGCCAGCAGTTCCCCGGAGCTGTGGGGAGCAGGGGGGGATACGCAGTATTTT. Amino acid sequence: CASSSPELWGAGGDTQYF.

V and J are TRBV11-2 and TRBJ1-2; 12 bases agree with TRBD1. Germline lookup yields CDR1 SGHAT and CDR2 FQNNGV. The V segment lost 1 base and the J segment 4 bases; nucleotides outside the gene matches: 1. The length of the CDR3 is 15 residues. The DNA of the CDR3 is TGTGCCAGCAGCTTAGGGGACAGGGGGCTCTATGGCTACACCTTC. Amino acids: CASSLGDRGLYGYTF. The full variable domain, completed using reference TRBV11-2 and TRBJ1-2, is EAGVAQSPRYKIIEKRQSVAFWCNPISGHATLYWYQQILGQGPKLLIQFQNNGVVDDSQLPKDRFSAERLKGVDSTLKIQPAKLEDSAVYLCASSLGDRGLYGYTFGSGTRLTVV.

This rearrangement joins TRBV18 to TRBJ2-1, with unresolved D. Trimming shortened V by 3 bases and J by 8 bases, and 14 bases separated the two germline ends. This CDR3 has 14 amino acids. Per the germline V gene, CDR1 is KGHSH and CDR2 is LQKENI. CDR3 amino acids: CASSPGSPRDEQFF. The CDR3 DNA follows: TGTGCCAGCTCACCGGGTAGTCCTCGGGATGAGCAGTTCTTC.

J is TRBJ1-1 and V is TRBV2, with 8 bases identical to TRBD1. The germline gives CDR1 SNHLY, CDR2 FYNNEI. The CDR3 extends over 16 amino acids. Trimming removed 6 bases from V and 1 base from J; junction bases left unmatched: 10. The CDR3 reads CASRKGTGWPNTEAFF. The CDR3 coding sequence is TGTGCCAGCAGAAAAGGGACAGGCTGGCCGAACACTGAAGCTTTCTTT.

The chain has TRBV7-2 and TRBJ2-2; 7 bases map to TRBD1. V lost 1 base, J lost 6 bases, and 5 bases stayed unmatched. Germline V gene sequence: CDR1 SGHTA, CDR2 FQGNSA. CDR3 length: 15 residues. CDR3 nucleotides: TGTGCCAGCAGCTTAGGACAGGGATCGGCCGGGGAGCTGTTTTTT. Protein product: CASSLGQGSAGELFF.

The chain uses TRBV14 and TRBJ2-4, with no clear D. This CDR3 region has 11 residues. Per germline, CDR1 SGHDN and CDR2 FVKESK. V gave up 1 base and J gave up 11 bases, with 6 bases separating them. This CDR3 is CASSQGMFQYF. The CDR3 coding sequence is TGTGCCAGCAGCCAAGGCATGTTTCAGTACTTC.

CDR3 amino acids: CASSPGTRDRYQPQHF. CDR3 in DNA: TGTGCCAGCAGCCCCGGGACTCGGGATCGTTATCAGCCCCAGCATTTT. The chain couples TRBV7-2 to TRBJ1-5, with D possibly matching TRBD1 (5 bases). V lost 5 bases, J lost 5 bases, and 19 bases lay in between. This CDR3 is built from 16 residues. Germline loops: CDR1 SGHTA, CDR2 FQGNSA. The full variable domain, in which reference TRBV7-2 and TRBJ1-5 provide the parts outside the CDR3, is GAGVSQSPSNKVTEKGKDVELRCDPISGHTALYWYRQSLGQGLEFLIYFQGNSAPDKSGLPSDRFSAERTGGSVSTLTIQRTQQEDSAVYLCASSPGTRDRYQPQHFGDGTRLSIL.

This clone was picked up a small number of times. The chain has TRBV5-4 and TRBJ1-1; D possibly corresponds to TRBD1 (5 bases). The CDR3 consists of 15 residues. The germline CDR1 and CDR2 sequences are SGHNT and YYREEE (reference sequence). V lost 0 bases to trimming and J lost 5 bases, with 14 bases between them. The CDR3 loop is CASSLAGAMGTEAFF. CDR3 DNA: TGTGCCAGCAGCTTGGCCGGGGCAATGGGGACTGAAGCTTTCTTT.

The V and J genes are TRBV5-1 and TRBJ2-1; 11 bases match TRBD2. Germline trimming cut 3 bases from V and 4 bases from J; bases unmatched to any gene: 15. CDR3 length equals 19 residues. The V gene's germline CDR1 is SGHRS and CDR2 YFSETQ. The DNA for the CDR3 is TGCGCCAGCAGCTGGGATAGCGGGAGGGCCGTTAGCGGTTACAATGAGCAGTTCTTC. It specifies CASSWDSGRAVSGYNEQFF.

The chain joins TRBV4-3 to TRBJ1-1, with 9 bases lining up with TRBD1. Germline-derived CDR1 and CDR2 are LGHNA and YSLEER. Unmatched junction bases numbered 2, after V lost 0 bases and J lost 6 bases. The CDR3 runs 14 residues. The CDR3: CASSQDGQGPEAFF. The CDR3 coding sequence is TGCGCCAGCAGCCAAGACGGACAGGGGCCTGAAGCTTTCTTT.

The sample holds a few counts of this clone. The genes are TRBV28 and TRBJ2-1; D gene ambiguous. This CDR3 has 11 amino acids. With 2 bases removed from V and 10 bases from J, the gap between germline ends came to 6 bases. CDR1 and CDR2 from the germline V gene are MDHEN and SYDVKM. This CDR3 reads CASSLLDEQFF. In DNA, the CDR3 is TGTGCCAGCAGTTTACTTGACGAGCAGTTCTTC.

This clone was seen once. The chain carries TRBV14 and TRBJ2-5; a weak D match, TRBD1 (7 bases). Trimming took off 1 base at V and 4 bases at J, with 19 bases between the two ends. The CDR3 sequence is 17 residues long. From germline, CDR1 is SGHDN and CDR2 FVKESK. The CDR3 spells CASSQAETGRWRETQYF. In DNA form, the CDR3 reads TGTGCCAGCAGCCAAGCCGAGACAGGGAGGTGGAGAGAGACCCAGTACTTC.